This T cell receptor (beta chain) stems from a study of CD8+ T cells in alopecia areata. Treatment here: oral pan-JAK inhibitor, 5-10 mg twice daily. Germline V CDR1 and CDR2: SQVTM, ANQGSEA. V gave up 4 bases and J gave up 2 bases, with 9 bases separating them. The CDR3 is made up of 12 amino acids. This clone turned up a few times. The same CDR3 also results from other DNA sequences found in this sample. RNA extraction was followed by reverse transcription into cDNA, which acted as the sequencing template. The data were produced by immunoSEQ multiplex PCR, yet TCRdb's version contains in-frame clones alone and is incomplete. This table has over 150,000 clones, 58% appearing once.

The chain employs TRBV29-1 and TRBJ2-7; a possible D gene is TRBD2 (6 bases). Sequences were derived from CD4+ T cells sorted from blood, sampled at week 24, from a patient treated with tofacitinib. This TCR derives from a human donor with alopecia areata. The CDR3 reads CSVGGGTYEQYF. Written as DNA, the CDR3 is TGCAGCGTTGGTGGAGGGACCTACGAGCAGTACTTC.